Shown below are 24 T cell receptor beta chains from a single sample sequenced in a study of glioma-infiltrating T cells. Using RNA template, CDR3s of TCR alpha and beta were amplified with iRepertoire arm-PCR. TCRdb reprocessed the multiplex PCR reads with MiXCR, giving one entry per CDR3 protein. The sample has 300,000 to 450,000 distinct CDR3 sequences, roughly two fifths seen once. Sequencing input: glioma tissue, nonneoplastic brain tissue, or PBMCs (not recorded which). The receptor set was obtained from a human donor with low-grade glioma or glioblastoma, undergoing nonglioma brain surgery, or in good health (not recorded which).

Comment on this clonotype: A much larger clone lies a single base off, so this may be a read error. The CDR3 DNA sequence: TGCAGTGCTGGGGGACTAGCGGGATTAGATACGCTGTATTTT. Translating it yields CSAGGLAGLDTLYF. The chain recombines TRBV20-1 with TRBJ2-3, with 13 bases identical to TRBD2. The CDR3 is made up of 14 amino acids. Germline loops: CDR1 DFQATT, CDR2 SNEGSKA (reference sequence).

A note on this clonotype: The junction does not match germline at one end; this may be a read error. This sequence joins TRBV6-2 or TRBV6-3 and TRBJ1-1; D uncertain. The CDR3 covers 17 residues. Germline V gene lookup returns CDR1 MNHEY and CDR2 SVGEGT. In DNA, the CDR3 is TGTGCCATCAGTGAGTCGCGTGGATCTTGGGGGAACACTGAAGCTTTCTTT. Amino acids: CAISESRGSWGNTEAFF.

The gene calls are TRBV2 and TRBJ1-5; 7 nucleotides line up with TRBD1. V lost 6 bases and J lost 1; bases outside the gene matches: 6. The germline CDR1 and CDR2 sequences are SNHLY and FYNNEI. This CDR3 is built from 15 residues. CDR3 in DNA: TGTGCCAGCAGGTCGGAACAGGGGAGCAATCAGCCCCAGCATTTT. It specifies CASRSEQGSNQPQHF.

About this clonotype: This clone may be a read error of a much larger clone one base away. The chain carries TRBV20-1 and TRBJ1-5; D is possibly TRBD1 (6 bases). The CDR3 has 14 residues. Germline loops: CDR1 DFQATT, CDR2 SNEGSKA (reference sequence). V shed 1 base and J shed 4 bases, with 11 bases lying between them. The CDR3 sequence: CSARGIQGNQPQHF. As DNA, the CDR3 is TGCAGTGCTAGAGGCATACAGGGAAATCAGCCCCAGCATTTT.

This clonotype turned up a few times. The chain recombines TRBV6-4 with TRBJ2-1; 12 nucleotides line up with TRBD2. Trimming cost V 3 bases and J 8 bases; bases outside gene matches: 2. Germline-derived CDR1 and CDR2 are MRHNA and SNTAGT. The CDR3 totals 14 residues. CDR3 in DNA: TGTGCCAGCAGTGAGACTAGCGGGAGCGATGAGCAGTTCTTC. Protein: CASSETSGSDEQFF.

This clonotype was detected only once. This chain uses TRBV5-4 with TRBJ1-1; 9 positions match TRBD1. Germline-derived CDR1 and CDR2 are SGHNT and YYREEE (reference sequence). V shed 2 bases, J shed 1 base, and the junction held 6 bases outside the gene matches. The CDR3 loop spans 16 amino acids. The CDR3 protein is CASSFKTGGKNTEAFF. The CDR3 coding sequence is TGTGCCAGCAGCTTTAAGACAGGGGGAAAGAACACTGAAGCTTTCTTT.

There are many counts of this clonotype. This sequence joins TRBV6-5 and TRBJ1-6; D gene uncertain. The germline V gene has CDR1 MNHEY and CDR2 SVGAGI. CDR3 size: 15 residues. The ends were cut back, 0 bases at V and 0 bases at J, with 3 bases in the middle. The CDR3 nucleotides read TGTGCCAGCAGTTACTCCGGCTCCTATAATTCACCCCTCCACTTT. Amino acid sequence: CASSYSGSYNSPLHF.

Worth noting for this clonotype: This is likely a read error, given that the CDR3 carries no conserved phenylalanine or tryptophan at its end. The chain uses TRBV10-3 and TRBJ1-6; TRBD1 aligns across 7 bases. J lost 7 bases, V lost 0 bases, and 9 bases had no gene match. The CDR3 totals 17 residues. Germline V lookup: CDR1 ENHRY, CDR2 SYGVKD. Written as DNA, the CDR3 is TGTGCCATCAGTGAGTCACAGGGGTTCGGCCTAAATTCACCCCTCCACCTT. Residues: CAISESQGFGLNSPLHL.

This clonotype occurred a few times. This chain connects TRBV20-1 to TRBJ1-1; D is undetermined. Germline CDR1 DFQATT, CDR2 SNEGSKA (reference sequence). The CDR3 is made up of 13 amino acids. V lost 3 bases to trimming and J lost 0 bases, with 8 bases between them. CDR3 DNA: TGCAGTGCTAGTCGCATCCTGAACACTGAAGCTTTCTTT. It codes for CSASRILNTEAFF.

The rearrangement joins TRBV27 to TRBJ2-7; 11 nucleotides line up with TRBD2. J was trimmed by 0 bases and V by 0 bases; bases with no gene match: 7. The length of the CDR3 is 18 residues. Germline-derived CDR1 and CDR2 are MNHEY and SMNVEV (reference sequence). As DNA, the CDR3 is TGTGCCAGCAGTTTATCTCCGGGACTAGCGGCGAGCTCCTACGAGCAGTACTTC. Translating it yields CASSLSPGLAASSYEQYF.

This chain connects TRBV19 to TRBJ2-1, with D possibly called TRBD1 or TRBD2 (5 bases each). Germline V gene data show CDR1 as LNHDA and CDR2 as SQIVND (reference sequence). Trimming took off 4 bases at V and 0 bases at J, with 13 bases between the two ends. CDR3 length equals 16 residues. This chain's CDR3 is CASSTGTLSSYNEQFF. The CDR3 DNA sequence: TGTGCCAGTAGTACCGGGACCCTAAGCTCCTACAATGAGCAGTTCTTC.

This clonotype was recorded a few times. This sequence joins TRBV15 and TRBJ2-2, with D tentatively TRBD2 (6 bases). CDR1 and CDR2 from the germline V gene are LNHNV and YYDKDF (reference sequence). Trimming removed 5 bases at V and 3 bases at J, with 16 bases between. The CDR3 loop spans 16 amino acids. The CDR3 coding sequence is TGTGCCACCAGCTCTCTCGGGGGTACGGACACCGGGGAGCTGTTTTTT. Amino acids: CATSSLGGTDTGELFF.

The chain is built from TRBV27 and TRBJ2-3, with TRBD2 matching over 11 bases. The CDR3 has 13 residues. Germline V CDR1 and CDR2: MNHEY, SMNVEV (reference sequence). After removal of 5 bases from V and 9 bases from J, the junction contained 4 bases not matched to a gene. CDR3 in amino acids: CASSILAGATQYF. As DNA, the CDR3 is TGTGCCAGCAGTATACTAGCGGGAGCCACGCAGTATTTT.

This clonotype was picked up many times. The gene calls are TRBV6-1 and TRBJ1-2, with 7 nucleotides matching TRBD1. V shed 7 bases and J 4 bases; nucleotides not matched to a gene: 9. This CDR3 has 14 amino acids. The germline CDR1 and CDR2 sequences are MNHNS and SASEGT. In DNA form, the CDR3 reads TGTGCCAGCATTAAGGACAGGAACCTCTATGGCTACACCTTC. It is translated as CASIKDRNLYGYTF.

The chain links TRBV7-9 to TRBJ2-7, with D unresolved. Germline V gene sequence: CDR1 SEHNR, CDR2 FQNEAQ (reference sequence). Deletions cut 5 bases from V and 3 bases from J, with 17 bases between. The CDR3 totals 15 residues. This CDR3 is CASSLDPGPIYEQYF. CDR3 nucleotide sequence: TGTGCCAGCAGCCTCGACCCGGGCCCTATCTACGAGCAGTACTTC.

The V and J genes are TRBV19 and TRBJ2-7, with D possibly matching TRBD1 (6 bases). Trimming took off 6 bases at V and 2 bases at J, with 17 bases between the two ends. Germline V gene lookup returns CDR1 LNHDA and CDR2 SQIVND (reference sequence). The CDR3 has 15 residues. The CDR3 nucleotides are TGTGCCAGTAGCCTCCGGGCAGGGGCCCCCTACGAGCAGTACTTC. This gives the protein CASSLRAGAPYEQYF.

To note about this clonotype: This sequence may be a read error, since a much larger clone differs from it by one base. The CDR3 DNA reads as TGTGCCAGCAGTCAGGGGGATTCACTCCTCCACTTT. This codes for CASSQGDSLLHF. The rearrangement uses TRBV27 and TRBJ1-6; TRBD1 matches at 7 bases. The germline CDR1 and CDR2 sequences are MNHEY and SMNVEV (reference sequence). This CDR3 region has 12 residues.

The chain combines TRBV6-5 with TRBJ2-3, with 7 positions matching TRBD1. Germline assignment: CDR1 MNHEY and CDR2 SVGAGI. This CDR3 contains 15 residues. V gave up 6 bases and J gave up 1 base; unmatched junction bases: 7. The CDR3: CASSGTDGCTDTQYF. The CDR3 DNA reads TGTGCCAGCAGCGGGACAGATGGGTGCACAGATACGCAGTATTTT.

This clonotype was seen only a few times. The chain has TRBV7-2 and TRBJ1-2; the D gene is possibly TRBD1 (5 bases). This CDR3 comprises 15 residues. Trimming took off 5 bases at V and 0 bases at J, with 13 bases between the two ends. In germline, CDR1 is SGHTA, CDR2 FQGNSA. This CDR3 reads CASSRVARANYGYTF. The CDR3 DNA sequence: TGTGCCAGCAGCCGGGTCGCCAGGGCTAACTATGGCTACACCTTC.

This clonotype was picked up a small number of times. The chain links TRBV7-9 to TRBJ1-2, with D possibly being TRBD1 (5 bases). V was trimmed by 8 bases and J by 2 bases, leaving 15 bases between them. CDR1 and CDR2 from the germline V gene are SEHNR and FQNEAQ (reference sequence). The CDR3 consists of 14 residues. The CDR3: CASGLMTVNYGYTF. In nucleotides, the CDR3 is TGTGCCAGCGGTTTAATGACAGTAAACTATGGCTACACCTTC.

Points on this clonotype: Relative to the germline gene, one junction end is altered; a read error may explain this. The chain links TRBV2 to TRBJ1-2; perhaps TRBD1 as D (6 bases). CDR1 is SNHLY, CDR2 FYNNEI, per germline. The CDR3 has 14 residues. The CDR3 sequence is CASSLDRSVGGYTF. The CDR3 region has the DNA TGTGCCAGCAGCCTTGACAGGTCGGTGGGCGGCTACACATTC.

A few counts support this clonotype. The chain combines TRBV28 with TRBJ1-3; D is perhaps TRBD1 (5 bases). Germline values: CDR1 MDHEN, CDR2 SYDVKM. The CDR3 runs 17 residues. V gave up 5 bases and J gave up 0 bases, with 17 bases separating them. The DNA for the CDR3 is TGTGCCAGCAGTCCGCGTGGATGGGGGAGCTCTGGAAACACCATATATTTT. This codes for CASSPRGWGSSGNTIYF. The full variable domain, with the rest looked up from reference TRBV28 and TRBJ1-3, is DVKVTQSSRYLVKRTGEKVFLECVQDMDHENMFWYRQDPGLGLRLIYFSYDVKMKEKGDIPEGYSVSREKKERFSLILESASTNQTSMYLCASSPRGWGSSGNTIYFGEGSWLTVV.

This clonotype was counted ten times or more. This chain joins TRBV6-5 and TRBJ2-7; D may be TRBD2 (6 bases). The V end lost 0 bases, the J end lost 7 bases, and 7 bases lay between the germline ends. This CDR3 is 12 amino acids long. CDR1 and CDR2 from the germline V gene are MNHEY and SVGAGI. CDR3 coding DNA: TGTGCCAGCAGTTACTCGGGGGGTGAGCAGTACTTC. As protein: CASSYSGGEQYF.

V is TRBV20-1 and J is TRBJ2-5; TRBD2 aligns across 12 bases. The CDR3 runs to 19 residues. Trimming at V came to 4 bases and at J to 2 bases, leaving 17 bases not matched to a gene. CDR1 DFQATT and CDR2 SNEGSKA come from the germline V gene (reference sequence). This CDR3 reads CSATLPPGLAGHPQETQYF. For the CDR3, the DNA is TGCAGTGCTACCCTTCCTCCGGGACTAGCGGGCCACCCGCAAGAGACCCAGTACTTC.